What follows describes a single T cell receptor beta chain. One end of the junction does not line up with germline, which may come from a read error. The data derive from a study of T-cell reconstitution after alpha-beta-depleted transplantation in children. Germline CDR1 SGHDT, CDR2 YYEEEE. This CDR3 has 13 residues. Preparation of the TCRbeta library was carried out with unique molecular identifiers. TCRdb ran MiXCR on the PCR reads and lists one entry per CDR3 protein. The sample lists about 540,000 distinct CDR3 sequences; roughly 18% were seen once. The receptor was isolated from a human donor who donated a stem cell graft to a child with acute lymphoblastic leukemia. Here the sequenced sample was PBMCs from the stem cell graft donor, taken from the stem cell graft. This sequence joins TRBV5-6 and TRBJ1-2; D is unresolved. CDR3 loop: CASSFGSHYGHTF. CDR3 bases: TGTGCCAGCAGCTTCGGCAGTCATTATGGCCACACCTTC. The full variable domain, rest sourced from reference TRBV5-6 and TRBJ1-2, is DAGVTQSPTHLIKTRGQQVTLRCSPKSGHDTVSWYQQALGQGPQFIFQYYEEEERQRGNFPDRFSGHQFPNYSSELNVNALLLGDSALYLCASSFGSHYGHTFGSGTRLTVV.